What follows are 9 T cell receptor beta chains derived from one specimen sequenced in a study of blood T cell repertoires in COVID-19. Method: immunoSEQ multiplex PCR; TCRdb's copy keeps in-frame clones and lacks some. The sample has around 41,000 clones, about 89% seen once. The sequenced sample consisted of peripheral blood. These receptors all come from a woman in her twenties or thirties in a cohort sampled during active COVID-19.

V and J are TRBV29-1 and TRBJ1-2, with TRBD1 matching over 8 bases. This CDR3 spans 12 amino acids. Per germline, CDR1 SQVTM and CDR2 ANQGSEA. J lost 6 bases, V lost 6 bases, and 6 bases had no gene match. The CDR3 here is CSVIGQGNGYTF. CDR3 coding DNA: TGCAGCGTAATAGGACAGGGAAATGGCTACACCTTC.

This rearrangement joins TRBV29-1 to TRBJ2-7, with 8 bases aligning to TRBD2. V shed 5 bases, J shed 3 bases, and the junction held 6 bases outside the gene matches. The CDR3 contains 13 residues. Germline values: CDR1 SQVTM, CDR2 ANQGSEA. The CDR3 region is CSVQVAGFYEQYF. The CDR3 DNA follows: TGCAGCGTTCAGGTAGCGGGGTTCTACGAGCAGTACTTC.

The CDR3 is CASSLGVAGYEQYF. The DNA of the CDR3 is TGTGCCAGCAGCTTAGGGGTTGCCGGGTACGAGCAGTACTTC. The J gene is TRBJ2-7, the V gene TRBV7-2, with no clear D. Deletions cut 1 base from V and 4 bases from J, with 11 bases between. This CDR3 is 14 amino acids long. CDR1 SGHTA and CDR2 FQGNSA come from the germline V gene.

The chain carries TRBV6-5 and TRBJ2-7; D may be TRBD2 (5 bases). Trimming stripped 0 bases from V and 3 bases from J, with 9 bases between. This CDR3 has 14 amino acids. Germline V lookup: CDR1 MNHEY, CDR2 SVGAGI. Here the CDR3 reads CASSYSTGGYEQYF. For the CDR3, the DNA is TGTGCCAGCAGTTACTCGACCGGAGGCTACGAGCAGTACTTC.

The CDR3 loop reads CASSETTSGRTDTQYF. The CDR3 DNA sequence: TGTGCCAGCAGTGAGACGACTAGCGGGAGGACAGATACGCAGTATTTT. The chain joins TRBV2 to TRBJ2-3, with 13 nucleotides matching TRBD2. Unmatched junction bases numbered 3, after V lost 3 bases and J lost 3 bases. The CDR3 totals 16 residues. Germline CDR1 SNHLY, CDR2 FYNNEI.

The chain couples TRBV6-6 to TRBJ2-1; 13 positions match TRBD2. V lost 5 bases to trimming and J lost 0 bases; unmatched junction nucleotides: 7. The germline V gene encodes CDR1 MNHNY and CDR2 SVGAGI (reference sequence). The CDR3 is made up of 18 amino acids. CDR3 protein: CASSPLAGGVYSYNEQFF. DNA of the CDR3: TGTGCCAGCAGTCCACTAGCGGGAGGGGTATACTCCTACAATGAGCAGTTCTTC.

The chain recombines TRBV7-2 with TRBJ1-4, with TRBD1 matching 10 bases. The J segment lost 10 bases and the V segment lost 5 bases, leaving 16 bases of the junction unmatched. Germline V lookup: CDR1 SGHTA, CDR2 FQGNSA. The CDR3 is 17 amino acids. The chain's CDR3 is CASSARTGGSGPRKLFF. The CDR3, as DNA: TGTGCCAGCAGCGCGCGGACAGGGGGAAGCGGCCCCCGAAAACTGTTTTTT.

The genes are TRBV9 and TRBJ2-3, with TRBD2 matching over 12 bases. The V gene end was trimmed by 4 bases and the J gene end by 2 bases; junction bases not matched to a gene: 5. The V gene's germline CDR1 is SGDLS and CDR2 YYNGEE. The CDR3 is made up of 16 amino acids. This chain's CDR3 is CASSLGLAGYTDTQYF. DNA for the CDR3: TGTGCCAGCAGCCTCGGACTAGCGGGATACACAGATACGCAGTATTTT.

The rearrangement uses TRBV10-3 and TRBJ2-5, with 8 bases aligning to TRBD2. Trimming took 7 bases from V and 2 from J; bases not matched to a gene: 6. Germline values: CDR1 ENHRY, CDR2 SYGVKD. This CDR3 region has 14 residues. The CDR3 nucleotides are TGTGCCATCAAACGGGAGGGCTCTCAAGAGACCCAGTACTTC. As protein: CAIKREGSQETQYF.